This is a list of T cell receptor beta chains from one sample in a study of T cells in Graves' hyperthyroidism and ophthalmopathy. TCRdb used MiXCR to reprocess the multiplex PCR reads, holding one entry per CDR3 protein. Of a few hundred thousand distinct CDR3 sequences in the sample, more than 15% were seen once. Sequenced sample: blood. Receptors were obtained from a woman under 40 with Graves' hyperthyroidism. The CDR3 runs from the conserved cysteine through the conserved F or W. A D gene is named only where the DNA matches it firmly. Expanded clones get a size class; other rows say once, few or many, or leave the size out.

CDR3 length,V gene,D gene,J gene,clone size,CDR3 protein,CDR3 DNA
14,TRBV7-9,-,TRBJ1-5,many,CASSLGAGDQPQHF,TGTGCCAGCAGCTTAGGTGCAGGGGATCAGCCCCAGCATTTT
14,TRBV4-1,-,TRBJ2-5,-,CASSQVTGKETQYF,TGCGCCAGCAGCCAAGTAACGGGGAAAGAGACCCAGTACTTC
14,TRBV6-5,-,TRBJ2-3,-,CASSYTRQADTQYF,TGTGCCAGCAGTTACACCAGACAGGCTGATACGCAGTATTTT
15,TRBV5-1,TRBD1,TRBJ1-5,-,CASSLGDRDNQPQHF,TGCGCCAGCAGCTTGGGGGACAGGGACAATCAGCCCCAGCATTTT
15,TRBV6-5,TRBD2,TRBJ2-7,many,CASSYSASGAYEQYF,TGTGCCAGCAGTTACTCGGCTAGCGGGGCCTACGAGCAGTACTTC
12,TRBV10-3,-,TRBJ2-1,few,CAISQWGNEQFF,TGTGCCATCAGCCAGTGGGGGAATGAGCAGTTCTTC
13,TRBV29-1,-,TRBJ2-3,-,CSVASAGGDTQYF,TGCAGCGTCGCTAGCGCTGGGGGGGATACGCAGTATTTT
12,TRBV19,-,TRBJ2-3,-,CASSINSDTQYF,TGTGCCAGTAGTATTAACTCAGATACGCAGTATTTT
14,TRBV20-1,TRBD2,TRBJ2-1,few,CSAHGTSENNEQFF,TGCAGTGCTCACGGGACTAGCGAAAACAATGAGCAGTTCTTC
15,TRBV11-2,TRBD1,TRBJ1-2,-,CASSLDEDRVFGYTF,TGTGCCAGCAGCTTAGACGAGGACAGGGTATTTGGCTACACCTTC
13,TRBV6-1,-,TRBJ2-1,-,CASRGGFWDEQFF,TGTGCCAGCAGAGGGGGGTTTTGGGATGAGCAGTTCTTC
11,TRBV6-1,-,TRBJ2-5,few,CASSPRDRQYF,TGTGCCAGCTCCCCAAGGGACCGCCAGTACTTC
15,TRBV27,TRBD2,TRBJ2-1,many,CASSDSGGTYNEQFF,TGTGCCAGCAGTGATAGCGGGGGTACCTACAATGAGCAGTTCTTC
16,TRBV7-9,-,TRBJ2-7,many,CASSLVSGMFYYEQYF,TGTGCCAGCAGCTTAGTTAGCGGTATGTTTTACTACGAGCAGTACTTC
15,TRBV20-1,TRBD2,TRBJ2-7,many,CSARDKAGAPYEQYF,TGCAGTGCTAGAGATAAGGCGGGAGCGCCCTACGAGCAGTACTTC
14,TRBV2,TRBD2,TRBJ2-7,many,CASSPTRGGREQYF,TGTGCCAGCAGCCCTACACGGGGGGGGCGCGAGCAGTACTTC
16,TRBV28,TRBD2,TRBJ2-1,-,CASSLSGSYSYNEQFF,TGTGCCAGCAGCCTAAGCGGGAGTTACTCCTACAATGAGCAGTTCTTC
13,TRBV7-3,-,TRBJ1-6,many,CASSLSGRSPLHF,TGTGCCAGCAGCTTATCAGGGAGGTCACCCCTCCACTTT
13,TRBV12-3/TRBV12-4,-,TRBJ2-3,few,CASTTRQIDTQYF,TGTGCCAGCACGACTAGGCAGATAGATACGCAGTATTTT
13,TRBV10-3,-,TRBJ1-1,many,CASLPQERTEAFF,TGTGCCTCCCTCCCACAGGAACGCACTGAAGCTTTCTTT
14,TRBV3-1,TRBD2,TRBJ2-1,many,CASSQRRERNEQFF,TGTGCCAGCAGCCAGAGGCGGGAGCGGAATGAGCAGTTCTTC
15,TRBV9,-,TRBJ2-7,few,CASSADLRGPYEQYF,TGTGCCAGCAGCGCCGATCTCCGGGGGCCCTACGAGCAGTACTTC
13,TRBV27,TRBD2,TRBJ2-1,few,CASRPGTSGSSFF,TGTGCCAGCAGACCTGGGACTAGCGGGAGTTCGTTCTTC
13,TRBV7-2,-,TRBJ2-7,-,CASSPTAAYEQYF,TGTGCCAGCAGCCCCACAGCAGCCTACGAGCAGTACTTC
15,TRBV20-1,TRBD2,TRBJ2-7,many,CSARDRAGVSHEQYF,TGCAGTGCTAGAGATCGGGCGGGAGTTAGCCACGAGCAGTACTTC
14,TRBV12-3/TRBV12-4,-,TRBJ2-7,-,CASSFWSRSGEQYF,TGTGCCAGCAGTTTTTGGAGCCGGTCGGGGGAGCAGTACTTC
15,TRBV2,-,TRBJ2-7,many,CASKESGLPDYEQYF,TGTGCCAGCAAGGAAAGCGGGCTCCCAGACTACGAGCAGTACTTC
12,TRBV6-1,-,TRBJ2-7,-,CASIRDLYEQYF,TGTGCCAGCATCAGGGACCTCTACGAGCAGTACTTC
14,TRBV20-1,TRBD1,TRBJ2-1,many,CSARDHRGYNEQFF,TGCAGTGCTAGAGATCACAGGGGCTACAATGAGCAGTTCTTC
17,TRBV28,-,TRBJ2-7,many,CASSLPLEGEWTYEQYF,TGTGCCAGCAGTTTACCCCTTGAGGGGGAGTGGACCTACGAGCAGTACTTC
17,TRBV5-1,-,TRBJ2-1,many,CASSFQGMGRDYNEQFF,TGCGCCAGCAGCTTTCAAGGAATGGGGCGGGATTACAATGAGCAGTTCTTC
14,TRBV6-1,-,TRBJ1-5,many,CASSQDTGLRPQHF,TGTGCCAGCAGCCAGGACACGGGGTTGCGGCCCCAGCATTTT
15,TRBV12-3/TRBV12-4,-,TRBJ1-1,many,CASSSRGREDTEAFF,TGTGCCAGCAGTTCGCGGGGGCGAGAGGACACTGAAGCTTTCTTT